The present T cell receptor (beta chain) was sequenced within a study of blood T cells in healthy people across ages. General study results and limits: Estimates of total diversity, which came from one million sequenced T cells, were considered to be underestimates. Donors of long life had a larger count of naive CD4+ cells and greater diversity than aged donors.

CDR3 size: 15 residues. V was clipped by 4 bases and J by 0 bases; unmatched bases: 2. Germline V gene lookup returns CDR1 ENHRY and CDR2 SYGVKD. Details on this clonotype: Its antigen is currently unknown.

Primers used in a second PCR of roughly 6 to 12 cycles were a sample-barcoded 5' primer and a J-beta primer mix. Each cDNA molecule received a tag from a template-switch adaptor that had 12 random nucleotides. There were at least 2.5 million CDR3-containing paired-end reads obtained from each sample. TCRdb used MiXCR to reprocess the 5' RACE reads, holding one entry per CDR3 protein. Found here are 800,000 or so distinct CDR3 sequences, around 50% of them singletons; the top ten hold 15% to 20%. The sequenced sample consisted of blood. The genes are TRBV10-3 and TRBJ2-3; 9 bases are a match to TRBD2. This clonotype was obtained from a man older than 75 in good health. The CDR3 loop is CAISGTSVSTDTQYF. CDR3 nucleotide sequence: TGTGCCATCAGTGGGACTAGCGTTAGCACAGATACGCAGTATTTT.